This passage covers 13 T cell receptor beta chains from one sample sequenced in a study of T cells in Graves' hyperthyroidism and ophthalmopathy. TCR beta CDR3 regions were amplified from RNA. During a first-round RT-PCR of the TCR CDR3, the HTBI primer set was used. TCRdb reanalysed the multiplex PCR reads using MiXCR and keeps one entry per CDR3 protein. The sample includes approximately 590,000 distinct CDR3 sequences, more than 15% of them seen just once. The sequenced material came from blood. These receptors came from a young woman with Graves' hyperthyroidism.

A few counts support this clonotype. This chain uses TRBV18 with TRBJ2-5; TRBD2 matches at 10 bases. With 4 bases clipped from V and 1 base from J, the junction kept 9 bases outside the gene matches. Germline loops: CDR1 KGHSH, CDR2 LQKENI. CDR3 length: 17 amino acids. The CDR3 coding sequence is TGTGCCAGCTCACAAGGAATTAGCGGGGGGATCCAAGAGACCCAGTACTTC. Protein product: CASSQGISGGIQETQYF.

J is TRBJ1-1 and V is TRBV5-1, with D perhaps TRBD1 (5 bases). Germline V gene lookup returns CDR1 SGHRS and CDR2 YFSETQ. The CDR3 runs to 12 residues. V lost 4 bases and J lost 7, with 11 bases in between. In nucleotides, the CDR3 is TGCGCCAGCAGCCCGGGACGGAGTGAAGCTTTCTTT. Its protein product is CASSPGRSEAFF. The complete variable domain, with remaining parts taken from reference TRBV5-1 and TRBJ1-1, reads KAGVTQTPRYLIKTRGQQVTLSCSPISGHRSVSWYQQTPGQGLQFLFEYFSETQRNKGNFPGRFSGRQFSNSRSEMNVSTLELGDSALYLCASSPGRSEAFFGQGTRLTVV.

This clonotype was counted ten times or more. This rearrangement joins TRBV7-3 to TRBJ2-3; 7 bases line up with TRBD1. The CDR3 is 15 residues long. Germline values: CDR1 SGHTA, CDR2 FQGTGA. Trimming took 5 bases from V and 0 from J; bases not matched to a gene: 5. This CDR3 reads CASSIGQASTDTQYF. The CDR3 nucleotides are TGTGCCAGCAGCATTGGACAGGCTAGCACAGATACGCAGTATTTT.

This CDR3 reads CASTPLAGAYEQYF. For the CDR3, the DNA is TGTGCCAGCACCCCTCTAGCGGGAGCCTACGAGCAGTACTTC. The rearrangement links TRBV7-2 to TRBJ2-7; 10 positions agree with TRBD2. Per germline, CDR1 SGHTA and CDR2 FQGNSA. With 7 bases clipped from V and 2 bases from J, the junction kept 5 bases outside the gene matches. The CDR3 sequence is 14 residues long.

The table lists this clonotype with a few counts. V is TRBV11-2 and J is TRBJ1-6; weak D call: TRBD1 (6 bases). Germline-derived CDR1 and CDR2 are SGHAT and FQNNGV. The V end lost 3 bases, the J end lost 9 bases, and 12 bases lay between the germline ends. The CDR3 sequence is 14 residues long. For the CDR3, the DNA is TGTGCCAGCAGCTTTTTAGCAGGGGCTTCACCCCTCCACTTT. Amino acids: CASSFLAGASPLHF.

Regarding this clonotype: One base away lies a much larger clone, so this may be a sequencing read error. This rearrangement joins TRBV6-5 to TRBJ2-1, with no clear D. From germline, CDR1 is MNHEY and CDR2 SVGAGI. The CDR3 consists of 16 residues. This CDR3 is CASSHSWAASYNEQFF. The CDR3 nucleotides read TGTGCCAGCAGTCACTCATGGGCCGCCTCCTACAATGAGCAGTTCTTC.

The chain recombines TRBV5-6 with TRBJ2-7; 11 bases line up with TRBD1. V lost 0 bases to trimming and J lost 5 bases; unmatched junction nucleotides: 7. Per germline, CDR1 SGHDT and CDR2 YYEEEE. The CDR3 length is 16 residues. CDR3 region: CASSLAGTGGTNEQYF. CDR3 DNA: TGTGCCAGCAGCTTGGCCGGGACAGGGGGGACTAACGAGCAGTACTTC.

V is TRBV4-1 and J is TRBJ1-2; D is undetermined. The CDR3 runs to 16 residues. Per germline, CDR1 MGHRA and CDR2 YSYEKL. V was cut by 4 bases and J by 3 bases, with 18 bases left in between. The CDR3 bases are TGCGCCAGCAGCCCTGGATCCGGACCGGATTACTATGGCTACACCTTC. Translating it yields CASSPGSGPDYYGYTF.

This clonotype was found a few times. The chain links TRBV19 to TRBJ1-5; D is perhaps TRBD1 (6 bases). The V and J ends lost 3 bases and 7 bases respectively, with 16 bases between them. The CDR3 is 15 amino acids. Germline CDR1 LNHDA, CDR2 SQIVND (reference sequence). DNA of the CDR3: TGTGCCAGTAGTATTAATCGGGACAAACGACAGCCCCAGCATTTT. This gives the protein CASSINRDKRQPQHF.

This clonotype was counted only a few times. The genes are TRBV4-2 and TRBJ2-1; 9 nucleotides agree with TRBD2. The CDR3 sequence is 14 residues long. Germline V gene lookup returns CDR1 LGHNA and CDR2 YNFKEQ. The J segment lost 4 bases and the V segment lost 8 bases, leaving 6 bases of the junction unmatched. CDR3 in DNA: TGTGCCAGCGGTAGACTAGCGGAGTACAATGAGCAGTTCTTC. Its protein is CASGRLAEYNEQFF.

This clonotype was seen many times. CDR3 DNA: TGTGCCAGCAGCGACGTAACAGGTATCGGGGGCTACAATGAGCAGTTCTTC. Translating it yields CASSDVTGIGGYNEQFF. The chain recombines TRBV6-1 with TRBJ2-1; tentative D call: TRBD2 (6 bases). The CDR3 extends over 17 amino acids. From germline, CDR1 is MNHNS and CDR2 SASEGT. Trimming shortened V by 6 bases and J by 3 bases, and 21 bases separated the two germline ends.

This clonotype was counted at least ten times. The genes are TRBV11-2 and TRBJ2-2; 10 positions match TRBD2. J gave up 3 bases and V 5 bases, and 6 bases lay outside the gene matches. Germline V gene lookup returns CDR1 SGHAT and CDR2 FQNNGV. The CDR3 sequence is 16 residues long. The CDR3 spells CASSPLAGEDTGELFF. CDR3 in DNA: TGTGCCAGCAGCCCCCTAGCGGGAGAAGACACCGGGGAGCTGTTTTTT.

There are many counts of this clonotype. The chain joins TRBV5-1 to TRBJ2-7; weak D call: TRBD2 (6 bases). CDR3 length: 16 residues. V lost 3 bases and J 2 bases, leaving 18 bases between the germline ends. Germline V gene data show CDR1 as SGHRS and CDR2 as YFSETQ. This CDR3 is CASSWDGTPTTYEQYF. CDR3 nucleotide sequence: TGCGCCAGCAGCTGGGACGGGACTCCTACTACCTACGAGCAGTACTTC.